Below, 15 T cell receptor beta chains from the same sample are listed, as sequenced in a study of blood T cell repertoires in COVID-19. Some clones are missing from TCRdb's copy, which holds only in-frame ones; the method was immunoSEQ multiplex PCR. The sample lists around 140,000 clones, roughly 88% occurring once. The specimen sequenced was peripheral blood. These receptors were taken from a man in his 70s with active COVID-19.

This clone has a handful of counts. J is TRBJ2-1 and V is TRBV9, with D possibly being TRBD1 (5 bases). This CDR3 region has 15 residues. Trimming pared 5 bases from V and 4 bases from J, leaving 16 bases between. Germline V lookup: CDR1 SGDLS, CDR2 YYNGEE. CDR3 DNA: TGTGCCAGCAGTCTGGATCTTGGGGCTTACAATGAGCAGTTCTTC. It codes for CASSLDLGAYNEQFF.

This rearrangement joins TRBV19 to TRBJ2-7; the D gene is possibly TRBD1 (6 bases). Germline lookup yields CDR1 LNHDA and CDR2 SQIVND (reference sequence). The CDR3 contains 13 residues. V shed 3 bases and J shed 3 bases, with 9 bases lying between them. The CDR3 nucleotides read TGTGCCAGTAGTATGGGCAGGGGCTACGAGCAGTACTTC. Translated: CASSMGRGYEQYF.

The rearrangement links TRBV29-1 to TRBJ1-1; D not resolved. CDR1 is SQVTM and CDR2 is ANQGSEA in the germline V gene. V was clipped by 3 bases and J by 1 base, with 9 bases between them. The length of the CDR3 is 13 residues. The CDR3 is CSVERQANTEAFF. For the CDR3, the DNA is TGCAGCGTTGAGAGACAAGCGAACACTGAAGCTTTCTTT.

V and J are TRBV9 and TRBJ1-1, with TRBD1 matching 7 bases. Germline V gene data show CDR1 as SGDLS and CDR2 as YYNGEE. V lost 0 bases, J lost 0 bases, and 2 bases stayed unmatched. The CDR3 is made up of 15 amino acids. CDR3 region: CASSVADRVNTEAFF. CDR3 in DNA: TGTGCCAGCAGCGTAGCTGACAGGGTGAACACTGAAGCTTTCTTT.

This CDR3 is CATSDMGQGNRDNEQFF. DNA of the CDR3: TGTGCCACCAGTGATATGGGACAGGGGAATCGGGACAATGAGCAGTTCTTC. The chain is built from TRBV24-1 and TRBJ2-1; 10 nucleotides match TRBD1. The CDR3 is 17 amino acids. V shed 3 bases and J 5 bases; nucleotides not matched to a gene: 9. Germline V CDR1 and CDR2: KGHDR, SFDVKD.

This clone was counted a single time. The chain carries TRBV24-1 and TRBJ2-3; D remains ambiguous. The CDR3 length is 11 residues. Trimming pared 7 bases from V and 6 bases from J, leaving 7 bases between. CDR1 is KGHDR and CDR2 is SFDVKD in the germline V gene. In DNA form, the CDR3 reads TGTGCCACCAGCTATATGGATACGCAGTATTTT. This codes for CATSYMDTQYF.

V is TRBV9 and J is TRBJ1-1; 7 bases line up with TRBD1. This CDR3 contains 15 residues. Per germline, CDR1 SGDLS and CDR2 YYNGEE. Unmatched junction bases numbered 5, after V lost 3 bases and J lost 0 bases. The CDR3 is CASSDRGSMNTEAFF. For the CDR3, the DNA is TGTGCCAGCAGCGACAGGGGTAGTATGAACACTGAAGCTTTCTTT.

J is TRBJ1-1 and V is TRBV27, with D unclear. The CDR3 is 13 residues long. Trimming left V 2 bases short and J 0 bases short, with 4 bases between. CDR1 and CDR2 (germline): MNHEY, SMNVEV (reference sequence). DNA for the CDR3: TGTGCCAGCAGTTTACTCCTGAACACTGAAGCTTTCTTT. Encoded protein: CASSLLLNTEAFF.

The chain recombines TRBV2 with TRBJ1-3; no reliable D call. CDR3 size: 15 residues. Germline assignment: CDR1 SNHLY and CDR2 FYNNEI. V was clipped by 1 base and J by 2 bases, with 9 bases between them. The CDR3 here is CASSEGLTPGNTIYF. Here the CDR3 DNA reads TGTGCCAGCAGTGAAGGTTTGACACCTGGAAACACCATATATTTT.

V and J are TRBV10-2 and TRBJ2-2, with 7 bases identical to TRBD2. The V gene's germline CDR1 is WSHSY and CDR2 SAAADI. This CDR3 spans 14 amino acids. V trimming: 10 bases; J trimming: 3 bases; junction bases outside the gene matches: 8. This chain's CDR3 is CATSTRGDTGELFF. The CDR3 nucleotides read TGCGCCACTTCTACCCGGGGGGACACCGGGGAGCTGTTTTTT.

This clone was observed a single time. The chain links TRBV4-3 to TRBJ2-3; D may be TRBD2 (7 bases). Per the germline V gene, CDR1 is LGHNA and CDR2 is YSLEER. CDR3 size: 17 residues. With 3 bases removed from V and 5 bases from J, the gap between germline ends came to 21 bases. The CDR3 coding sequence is TGCGCCAGCAGCCACCCAACGAGGGAGGGGGTGAGAGATACGCAGTATTTT. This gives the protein CASSHPTREGVRDTQYF.

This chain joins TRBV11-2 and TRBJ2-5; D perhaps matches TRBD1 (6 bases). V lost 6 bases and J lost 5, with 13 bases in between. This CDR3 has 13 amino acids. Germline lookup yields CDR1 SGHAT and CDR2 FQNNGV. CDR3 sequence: CASSRTVRETQYF. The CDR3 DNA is TGTGCCAGCAGTCGGACAGTCCGGGAGACCCAGTACTTC.

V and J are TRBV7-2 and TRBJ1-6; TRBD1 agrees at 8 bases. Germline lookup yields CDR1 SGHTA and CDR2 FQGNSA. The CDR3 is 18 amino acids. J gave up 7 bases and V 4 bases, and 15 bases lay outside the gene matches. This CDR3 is CASSSRDRWSLFNSPLHF. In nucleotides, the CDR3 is TGTGCCAGCAGCTCGCGGGACAGGTGGTCCCTCTTCAATTCACCCCTCCACTTT. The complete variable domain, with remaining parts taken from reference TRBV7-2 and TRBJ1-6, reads GAGVSQSPSNKVTEKGKDVELRCDPISGHTALYWYRQSLGQGLEFLIYFQGNSAPDKSGLPSDRFSAERTGGSVSTLTIQRTQQEDSAVYLCASSSRDRWSLFNSPLHFGNGTRLTVT.

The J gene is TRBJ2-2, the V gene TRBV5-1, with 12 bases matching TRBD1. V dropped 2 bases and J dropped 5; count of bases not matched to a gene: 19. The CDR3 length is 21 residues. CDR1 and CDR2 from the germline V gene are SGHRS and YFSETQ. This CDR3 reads CASSFLTGTGGAGLRTGELFF. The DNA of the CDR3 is TGCGCCAGCAGCTTCCTCACCGGGACAGGGGGCGCCGGATTGAGAACCGGGGAGCTGTTTTTT.

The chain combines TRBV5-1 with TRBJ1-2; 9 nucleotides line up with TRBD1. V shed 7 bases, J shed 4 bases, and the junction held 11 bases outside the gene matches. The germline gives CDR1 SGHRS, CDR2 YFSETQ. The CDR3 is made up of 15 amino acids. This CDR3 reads CASRGQGIDGYGYTF. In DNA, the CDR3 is TGCGCCAGCCGGGGACAGGGAATTGATGGCTATGGCTACACCTTC.